The 2 T cell receptor beta chains below were found in one sample sequenced in a study of Tregs in tolerant kidney transplant recipients. After 5 to 7 days with irradiated graft donor PBMCs, CFSE-labeled recipient PBMCs were FACS-sorted. For these receptors, no antigen is known. The data were produced by immunoSEQ multiplex PCR, yet TCRdb's version contains in-frame clones alone and is incomplete. The table counts under 2,500 clones; about 17% lies in the top ten. Sequences were derived from CD4+ T cells from blood cultured with allogeneic cells, sampled before the transplant. These TCRs come from a human patient who received a combined kidney and bone marrow transplant.

This clone is classed as medium-sized by frequency. The CDR3 extends 3 residues past the end of the read, so its final part is completed from the germline J gene. This sequence joins TRBV29-1 and TRBJ2-3, with TRBD2 identical over 7 bases. Germline loops: CDR1 SQVTM, CDR2 ANQGSEA. CDR3 length equals 10 residues. Partial CDR3 DNA: TGCGGGGGGGGCACAGATACG. This encodes CGGGTDT. Given in full, the CDR3 is CGGGTDTQYF.

Its frequency marks this clone as medium-sized (0.01 to 0.1%). One junction end disagrees with the germline gene, perhaps due to a read error. The read falls 3 residues short of the CDR3 end, and the missing part is taken from the germline J gene. The chain recombines TRBV4-2 with TRBJ1-2; the D gene is possibly TRBD1 (6 bases). Germline CDR1 reads LGHNA; CDR2 reads YNFKEQ. There are 13 residues in the CDR3. This CDR3 reads CASSQTGNYGYTF. CDR3 DNA (partial): TGCGCCAGCAGCCAAACAGGGAACTATGGC.